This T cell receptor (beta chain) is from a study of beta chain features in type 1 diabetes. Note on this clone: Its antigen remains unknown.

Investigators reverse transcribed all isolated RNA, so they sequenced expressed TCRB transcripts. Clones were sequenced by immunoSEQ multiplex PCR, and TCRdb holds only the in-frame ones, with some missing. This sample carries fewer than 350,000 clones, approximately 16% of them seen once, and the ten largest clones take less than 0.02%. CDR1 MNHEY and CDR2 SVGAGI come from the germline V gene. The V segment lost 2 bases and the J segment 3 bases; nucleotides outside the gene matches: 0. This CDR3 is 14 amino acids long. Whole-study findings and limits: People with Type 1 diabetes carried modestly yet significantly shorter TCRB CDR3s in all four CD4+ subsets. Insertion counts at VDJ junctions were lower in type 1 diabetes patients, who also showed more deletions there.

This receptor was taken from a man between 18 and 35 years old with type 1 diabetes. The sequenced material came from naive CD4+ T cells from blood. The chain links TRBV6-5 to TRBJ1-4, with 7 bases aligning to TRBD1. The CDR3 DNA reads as TGTGCCAGCAGTTACGACAGGGCTAATGAAAAACTGTTTTTT. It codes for CASSYDRANEKLFF.